The 5 T cell receptor beta chains below come from one sample, sequenced in a study of T cell responses to AZD1222 COVID-19 vaccine. TCRdb's copy holds only in-frame clones and misses some; the assay was immunoSEQ multiplex PCR. The sample lists approximately 120,000 clones; 85% to 95% were seen once. This sample comprised peripheral blood, obtained on day 0 of AZD1222 vaccination. These receptors originate from an adult in good health.

The chain combines TRBV12-3 or TRBV12-4 with TRBJ1-4, with a possible D match to TRBD1 (5 bases). Trimming cost V 6 bases and J 5 bases, with 10 bases left between them. The CDR3 spans 13 residues. The CDR3 region is CASSLWGNEKLFF. CDR3 coding DNA: TGTGCCAGCAGCCTTTGGGGGAATGAAAAACTGTTTTTT.

This chain connects TRBV3-1 (or the pseudogene TRBV3-2) to TRBJ1-1; D uncertain. Trimming took 5 bases from V and 0 from J, leaving 7 bases between them. The germline V gene encodes CDR1 LGHDT and CDR2 YNNKEL (reference sequence). The CDR3 spans 13 residues. The CDR3 region has the DNA TGTGCCAGCAGCTACGGGGTGAACACTGAAGCTTTCTTT. It is translated as CASSYGVNTEAFF.

This chain links TRBV3-1 (or the pseudogene TRBV3-2) with TRBJ2-2; D is unclear. From germline, CDR1 is LGHDT and CDR2 YNNKEL (reference sequence). V gave up 2 bases and J gave up 8 bases, with 6 bases separating them. The CDR3 consists of 12 residues. CDR3 nucleotides: TGTGCCAGCAGCCAACCTGGAGGGGAGCTGTTTTTT. It is translated as CASSQPGGELFF.

The gene calls are TRBV6-5 and TRBJ1-6; a possible D gene is TRBD1 (6 bases). V was pared by 6 bases and J by 7 bases, with 16 bases between. The CDR3 spans 15 residues. Germline values: CDR1 MNHEY, CDR2 SVGAGI. As DNA, the CDR3 is TGTGCCAGCAGCCTAAAATCGGGGGCCAATTCACCCCTCCACTTT. It specifies CASSLKSGANSPLHF.

The chain combines TRBV5-1 with TRBJ2-3; D could derive from TRBD1 or TRBD2 (5 bases each). Germline V gene data show CDR1 as SGHRS and CDR2 as YFSETQ. CDR3 length: 16 amino acids. The V end was cut by 7 bases, the J end by 1 base, with 19 bases between. The CDR3 DNA is TGCGCCAGCCGCCTTATTCCCGGGGCTGGCACAGATACGCAGTATTTT. It codes for CASRLIPGAGTDTQYF.